The present T cell receptor beta chain was sequenced within a study of blood T cell repertoires in COVID-19 (dated by TCRdb to 2019 to 2021). Turning to the overall study: Samples covering the acute and convalescent phases of COVID-19 were provided by collaborators in the United States, Italy and Spain. The prospective study material was composed of cDNA or gDNA derived from T cells, B-cell-depleted T cells, or PBMCs. The dataset comprised deeply sampled blood TCRbeta repertoires from subjects exposed to, actively infected with, or recovered from COVID-19. The repertoires were released in a freely available public database intended as a resource for research on the immune response to SARS-CoV-2. Samples came from the ongoing ImmuneRACE study (first 160 participants) plus 1,254 subjects from 6 global collaborators. The sample metadata nearly always contained a de-identified subject ID, COVID-19 status, age in years and sex. Where available, HLA class I and class II types were obtained from metadata supplied by the sample provider rather than from assay-based typing. The research as a whole found: The quantity of clinical and demographic metadata differed by source and by participant and was supplied without curation.

TCRbeta CDR3 regions were amplified from genomic DNA using the immunoSEQ Assay, a bias-controlled multiplex PCR. On the study's bioinformatics: The number of nucleated cells in each sample was estimated from the amplification of reference gene primers within the assay. Sequence reads were collapsed and filtered to measure the absolute abundance of every unique TCRbeta CDR3 rearrangement. Productive Simpson clonality was computed per sample as the square root of Simpson's diversity index over productive rearrangements. Here the immuneACCESS table is served through TCRdb, limited to in-frame sequences with V and J called. Missing clones are a known gap in these copies; in checked studies unresolved V genes cover under half, and the rest lacks a known reason. The DNA was the basis for D and trimming; V, J and clone size are from that table. In this sample the table shows roughly 150,000 clones, about 82% of which occur a single time. Of the sample, 6.2% is held by the ten largest clones.

CDR3 length: 19 amino acids, cysteine to phenylalanine. Of the read, only the CDR3 DNA is kept; its 57 bases are in frame from base 1. The germline V gene provides CDR1 SNHLY and CDR2 FYNNEI. Relative to germline, V is missing 1 base and J is missing 0 bases, with 11 bases of the junction outside any gene match. Points on this clone: Its antigen is still unknown. Base qualities are not recorded, but no much larger clone differs from it by a single base.

Participants in the prospective study were aged about 18 to 100 years, lived in 20 to 30 United States geographic areas, and enrolled through a virtual design. In the prospective study, cohorts were assigned on the basis of participant-reported clinical history obtained from a screening survey and a study questionnaire. Recovered participants in ImmuneRACE Cohort 3 were defined as having two consecutive negative NP/OP PCR tests, clearance from a healthcare professional, or resolution of symptoms. Mobile phlebotomists in the prospective study collected whole blood, serum and a nasopharyngeal or oropharyngeal swab from every participant. Participants in the prospective study had the option to provide additional blood draws and questionnaires over a 2-month period. Before DNA extraction, blood samples from the prospective study were shipped at room temperature or frozen.

The chain couples TRBV2 to TRBJ2-1; TRBD2 lines up with 8 middle nucleotides. Sequencing input: PBMCs or T cells enriched from blood (not recorded which). The clonotype comes from a woman in her forties who had recovered from COVID-19. The nucleotide sequence is given as TGTGCCAGCAGTGAAGTGGGTAGCGGGGAACTTAGCTCCTACAATGAGCAGTTCTTC. Translation gives CASSEVGSGELSSYNEQFF. Joined to the reference TRBV2 and TRBJ2-1 proteins, this CDR3 gives the full variable domain: EPEVTQTPSHQVTQMGQEVILRCVPISNHLYFYWYRQILGQKVEFLVSFYNNEISEKSEIFDDQFSVERPDGSNFTLKIRSTKLEDSAMYFCASSEVGSGELSSYNEQFFGPGTRLTVL.